The 3 T cell receptor beta chains listed next were all sequenced from one sample in a study of blood T cell repertoires in COVID-19. This table comes from immunoSEQ multiplex PCR, and its TCRdb copy is limited to in-frame clones, with some not included. The sample comprises 200,000 to 250,000 clones, roughly 80% of which are singletons, and about 7.2% rests with the top ten. Sequenced: peripheral blood. These TCRs come from a woman in her 70s with acute or convalescent COVID-19.

The chain carries TRBV6-5 and TRBJ2-7; 7 nucleotides line up with TRBD1. The CDR3 spans 16 residues. With 0 bases clipped from V and 2 bases from J, the junction kept 7 bases outside the gene matches. CDR1 is MNHEY, CDR2 SVGAGI, per germline. The CDR3 is CASSYSRFGQAYEQYF. The CDR3 DNA is TGTGCCAGCAGTTACTCCCGGTTCGGACAGGCCTACGAGCAGTACTTC.

This clone was seen more than once but under ten times. V and J are TRBV18 and TRBJ1-2; D might be TRBD1 (6 bases). Trimming left V 3 bases short and J 6 bases short, with 11 bases between. CDR3 length: 13 residues. The germline V gene has CDR1 KGHSH and CDR2 LQKENI. As DNA, the CDR3 is TGTGCCAGCTCACCGGGCAGGGGAGATGGCTACACCTTC. Its translation: CASSPGRGDGYTF.

V gene TRBV6-2 or TRBV6-3 combines with J gene TRBJ2-7, with D maybe TRBD1 (5 bases). This CDR3 contains 13 residues. Trimming removed 4 bases at V and 6 bases at J, with 13 bases between. The germline V gene has CDR1 MNHEY and CDR2 SVGEGT. The CDR3 protein is CASSLRRVPEQYF. The CDR3 region has the DNA TGTGCCAGCAGTTTACGCAGGGTTCCCGAGCAGTACTTC.